The T cell receptor (beta chain) described here comes from a study of T-cell reconstitution after alpha-beta-depleted transplantation in children. Study-wide findings and caveats: About two months after transplant, alpha-beta T cells reportedly came from several hundred expanded graft clones. From newly produced T cells came most of the T-cell counts and diversity one year after transplant.

This clonotype was seen only a few times. Antigen: not known. Unique molecular identifiers featured in how the TCRbeta library was prepared. Each CDR3 protein is one row after TCRdb ran MiXCR on the PCR reads. The table lists roughly 500,000 distinct CDR3 sequences, about 10% of them singletons. Germline V lookup: CDR1 SGHVS, CDR2 FNYEAQ. This CDR3 spans 19 amino acids. V trimming: 0 bases; J trimming: 9 bases; junction bases outside the gene matches: 17. This chain connects TRBV7-6 to TRBJ2-1, with 10 positions matching TRBD2. This receptor was obtained from a child aged 2-15 years with inherited bone marrow failure, due to receive a stem cell transplant. The sequences come from PBMCs, collected before TCRalphabeta/CD19-depleted stem cell transplant. The CDR3 reads CASSLAPAAGGPGWGEQFF. The DNA for the CDR3 is TGTGCCAGCAGCTTAGCCCCCGCAGCGGGAGGGCCCGGATGGGGTGAGCAGTTCTTC.